This T cell receptor beta chain was recovered during a study of blood T cell repertoires in COVID-19. Looking at the study overall: PBMCs, B-cell-depleted T cells, or T cells provided the cDNA or gDNA that made up the material.

Two negative PCRs, clearance, or symptom resolution were required of recovered Cohort 3 donors. Original processing notes: The authors estimated nucleated cell counts from reference gene primer amplification. This table comes from immunoSEQ multiplex PCR, and its TCRdb copy is limited to in-frame clones, with some not included. The V and J calls and clone size were taken over from that table, and D and trimming were inferred from the DNA. The table lists around 360,000 clones, less than 90% of them singletons, with around 3% in the top ten. V was clipped by 2 bases and J by 6 bases, with 6 bases between them. CDR1 is MNHEY, CDR2 SMNVEV, per germline (reference sequence). There are 12 residues in the CDR3.

The chain recombines TRBV27 with TRBJ2-3; D perhaps matches TRBD2 (6 bases). Sequencing was performed on PBMCs or T cells enriched from blood (not recorded which). This TCR derives from a young woman who had recovered from COVID-19. The CDR3 spells CASSLSGDTQYF. The CDR3 nucleotides are TGTGCCAGCAGTTTAAGCGGGGATACGCAGTATTTT.